A single sample gave rise to the 15 T cell receptor beta chains below, sequenced in a study of blood T cell repertoires in COVID-19. The assay was immunoSEQ multiplex PCR, and TCRdb's table has in-frame clones only and misses some. The table has tens of thousands of clones, about four fifths seen once. Sequencing was carried out using peripheral blood. The source of these receptors is a man aged 45-65 years with active COVID-19.

V usage is TRBV18 and J usage is TRBJ1-3, with 9 bases fitting TRBD1. The CDR3 totals 16 residues. Trimming took 6 bases from V and 3 from J; bases not matched to a gene: 9. Germline CDR1 KGHSH, CDR2 LQKENI. The CDR3 reads CASSPLRTGDGNTIYF. CDR3 in DNA: TGTGCCAGCTCCCCTTTAAGGACAGGGGATGGAAACACCATATATTTT.

This clone showed up just a few times. The gene calls are TRBV28 and TRBJ1-4; D is unresolved. The germline V gene has CDR1 MDHEN and CDR2 SYDVKM. The CDR3 contains 14 residues. V was shortened by 5 bases and J by 3 bases, with 10 bases between the two germline ends. CDR3 nucleotide sequence: TGTGCCAGCAGTCCTAGGCGGGCTAATGAAAAACTGTTTTTT. Translation: CASSPRRANEKLFF. Drawing the rest from reference TRBV28 and TRBJ1-4, the complete variable domain is DVKVTQSSRYLVKRTGEKVFLECVQDMDHENMFWYRQDPGLGLRLIYFSYDVKMKEKGDIPEGYSVSREKKERFSLILESASTNQTSMYLCASSPRRANEKLFFGSGTQLSVL.

The gene calls are TRBV7-8 and TRBJ1-4, with 9 bases that match TRBD1. The CDR3 sequence is 14 residues long. Per germline, CDR1 SGHVS and CDR2 FQNEAQ. J lost 6 bases, V lost 5 bases, and 4 bases had no gene match. CDR3 loop: CASSPTGGDEKLFF. In nucleotides, the CDR3 is TGTGCCAGCAGCCCGACAGGGGGAGATGAAAAACTGTTTTTT.

V gene TRBV19 combines with J gene TRBJ1-2, with a weak D call TRBD1 (5 bases). The V end was cut by 1 base, the J end by 8 bases, with 17 bases between. Germline CDR1 reads LNHDA; CDR2 reads SQIVND (reference sequence). The CDR3 is made up of 15 amino acids. Written as DNA, the CDR3 is TGTGCCAGTAGTATAGTGGCCCGGACGGGGGAAGGCTACACCTTC. This codes for CASSIVARTGEGYTF. Based on the CDR3 plus reference TRBV19 and TRBJ1-2, the full variable domain is DGGITQSPKYLFRKEGQNVTLSCEQNLNHDAMYWYRQDPGQGLRLIYYSQIVNDFQKGDIAEGYSVSREKKESFPLTVTSAQKNPTAFYLCASSIVARTGEGYTFGSGTRLTVV.

The V call is TRBV2, the J call TRBJ2-4, with D possibly matching TRBD1 (5 bases). The CDR3 sequence is 14 residues long. V lost 5 bases and J 6 bases, leaving 14 bases between the germline ends. Germline CDR1 is SNHLY and CDR2 is FYNNEI. CDR3 sequence (DNA): TGTGCCAGCAGTACCCAGGGAATCAGAAACATTCAGTACTTC. Protein: CASSTQGIRNIQYF.

The V and J genes are TRBV21-1 and TRBJ2-3; TRBD2 was called by the table and not checked on the DNA. TRBV21-1 is a pseudogene locus. There are 8 residues in the CDR3. The CDR3 region is CASTTLNF. CDR3 nucleotides: TGTGCCAGCACCACTCTCAATTTT.

The V gene is TRBV27, the J gene TRBJ2-1; 8 nucleotides agree with TRBD1. The CDR3 runs to 18 residues. V lost 4 bases and J lost 5; bases outside the gene matches: 16. CDR1 is MNHEY, CDR2 SMNVEV, per germline (reference sequence). The DNA for the CDR3 is TGTGCCAGCAGTTCTAGGCGAACAGGGGGGCTAACAGACAATGAGCAGTTCTTC. Its translation: CASSSRRTGGLTDNEQFF.

The rearrangement links TRBV29-1 to TRBJ1-2; no firm D call. V lost 7 bases and J 1 base, leaving 7 bases between the germline ends. The CDR3 contains 11 residues. Germline-derived CDR1 and CDR2 are SQVTM and ANQGSEA. The CDR3 region is CSAAINYGYTF. The CDR3 region has the DNA TGCAGCGCGGCAATTAACTATGGCTACACCTTC.

V usage is TRBV5-4 and J usage is TRBJ2-3; 7 bases are a match to TRBD2. Trimming cost V 1 base and J 6 bases; bases outside gene matches: 5. The CDR3 extends over 14 amino acids. In germline, CDR1 is SGHNT, CDR2 YYREEE (reference sequence). Written as DNA, the CDR3 is TGTGCCAGCAGCTTGACACTAGCGATTGATACGCAGTATTTT. Protein sequence: CASSLTLAIDTQYF.

A few counts support this clone. The rearrangement links TRBV4-2 to TRBJ1-2; 7 bases agree with TRBD1. V lost 2 bases to trimming and J lost 6 bases; unmatched junction nucleotides: 6. The V gene's germline CDR1 is LGHNA and CDR2 YNFKEQ. The CDR3 covers 14 residues. Written as DNA, the CDR3 is TGTGCCAGCAGCCAATGGGGACAGTTGGATGGCTACACCTTC. This sequence encodes CASSQWGQLDGYTF.

The chain links TRBV7-9 to TRBJ2-7; TRBD2 might be the D (6 bases). The V end lost 5 bases, the J end lost 2 bases, and 16 bases lay between the germline ends. The CDR3 runs 15 residues. The germline gives CDR1 SEHNR, CDR2 FQNEAQ (reference sequence). The CDR3 is CASSGGAGYTYEQYF. As DNA, the CDR3 is TGTGCCAGCAGCGGGGGTGCGGGGTATACCTACGAGCAGTACTTC.

The V and J genes are TRBV2 and TRBJ1-1; D gene unclear. Looked up from germline, CDR1 is SNHLY and CDR2 is FYNNEI. The CDR3 consists of 14 residues. Trimming removed 4 bases at V and 3 bases at J, with 12 bases between. In DNA, the CDR3 is TGTGCCAGCAGTGTGTCGGGGTTGGACACTGAAGCTTTCTTT. This sequence encodes CASSVSGLDTEAFF.

The CDR3 loop is CASARREGAAETQYF. CDR3 in DNA: TGTGCCAGCGCTAGGAGAGAAGGGGCTGCGGAGACCCAGTACTTC. The chain links TRBV5-4 to TRBJ2-5, with a tentative D call TRBD1 (5 bases). The CDR3 length is 15 residues. V lost 7 bases and J 5 bases, leaving 21 bases between the germline ends. Germline values: CDR1 SGHNT, CDR2 YYREEE (reference sequence).

The chain couples TRBV28 to TRBJ2-5, with TRBD1 identical over 12 bases. This CDR3 contains 15 residues. The junction had 7 bases not matched to a gene; V was cut back by 5 bases and J by 6 bases. In germline, CDR1 is MDHEN, CDR2 SYDVKM. The CDR3 loop is CASSLMGQGAKTQYF. In nucleotides, the CDR3 is TGTGCCAGCAGTCTTATGGGACAGGGGGCAAAGACCCAGTACTTC. The full variable domain, rest sourced from reference TRBV28 and TRBJ2-5, is DVKVTQSSRYLVKRTGEKVFLECVQDMDHENMFWYRQDPGLGLRLIYFSYDVKMKEKGDIPEGYSVSREKKERFSLILESASTNQTSMYLCASSLMGQGAKTQYFGPGTRLLVL.

The chain recombines TRBV10-3 with TRBJ2-1; TRBD1 matches 9 bases. Per germline, CDR1 ENHRY and CDR2 SYGVKD. The V and J ends lost 4 bases and 3 bases, in that order; junction bases with no gene match: 10. The CDR3 covers 17 residues. CDR3 bases: TGTGCCATCAGTGGATTCGGGACAGGGAATCACTACAATGAGCAGTTCTTC. This sequence encodes CAISGFGTGNHYNEQFF.